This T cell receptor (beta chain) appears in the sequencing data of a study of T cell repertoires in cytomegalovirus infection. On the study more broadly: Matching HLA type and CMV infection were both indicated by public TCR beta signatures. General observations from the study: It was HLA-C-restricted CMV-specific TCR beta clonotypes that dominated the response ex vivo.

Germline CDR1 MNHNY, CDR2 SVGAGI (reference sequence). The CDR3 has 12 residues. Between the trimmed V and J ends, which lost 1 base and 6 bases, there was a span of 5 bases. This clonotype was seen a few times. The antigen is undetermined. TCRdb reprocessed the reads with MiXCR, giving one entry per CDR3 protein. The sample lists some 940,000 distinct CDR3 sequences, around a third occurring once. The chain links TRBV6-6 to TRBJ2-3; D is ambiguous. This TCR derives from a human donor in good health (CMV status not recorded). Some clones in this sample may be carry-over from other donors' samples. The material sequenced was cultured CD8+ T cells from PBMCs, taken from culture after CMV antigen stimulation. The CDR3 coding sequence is TGTGCCAGCAGTTACTTATCTGATACGCAGTATTTT. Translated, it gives CASSYLSDTQYF.